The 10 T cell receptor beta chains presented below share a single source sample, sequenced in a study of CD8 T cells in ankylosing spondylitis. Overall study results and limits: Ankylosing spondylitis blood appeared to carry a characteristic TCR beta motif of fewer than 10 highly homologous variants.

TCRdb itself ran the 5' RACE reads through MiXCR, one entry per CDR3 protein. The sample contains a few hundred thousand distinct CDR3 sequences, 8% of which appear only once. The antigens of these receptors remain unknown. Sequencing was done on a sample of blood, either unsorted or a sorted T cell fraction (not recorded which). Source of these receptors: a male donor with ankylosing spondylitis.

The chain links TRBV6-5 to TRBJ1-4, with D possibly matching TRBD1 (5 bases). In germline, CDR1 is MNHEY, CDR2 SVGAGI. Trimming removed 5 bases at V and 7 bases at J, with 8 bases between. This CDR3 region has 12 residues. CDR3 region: CASSGASEKLFF. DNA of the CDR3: TGTGCCAGCAGTGGGGCCAGTGAAAAACTGTTTTTT.

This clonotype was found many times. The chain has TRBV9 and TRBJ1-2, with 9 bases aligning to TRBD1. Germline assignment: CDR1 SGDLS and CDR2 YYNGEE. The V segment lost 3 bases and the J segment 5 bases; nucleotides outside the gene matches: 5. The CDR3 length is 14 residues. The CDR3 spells CASSAGTGMYGYTF. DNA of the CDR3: TGTGCCAGCAGCGCCGGGACAGGGATGTATGGCTACACCTTC.

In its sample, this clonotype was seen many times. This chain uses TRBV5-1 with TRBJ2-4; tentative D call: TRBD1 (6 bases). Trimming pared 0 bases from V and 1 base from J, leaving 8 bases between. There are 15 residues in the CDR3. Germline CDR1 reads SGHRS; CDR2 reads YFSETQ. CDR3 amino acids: CASSLVQGAKNIQYF. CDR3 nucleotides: TGCGCCAGCAGCTTGGTGCAGGGGGCCAAAAACATTCAGTACTTC. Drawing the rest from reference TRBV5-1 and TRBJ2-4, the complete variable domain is KAGVTQTPRYLIKTRGQQVTLSCSPISGHRSVSWYQQTPGQGLQFLFEYFSETQRNKGNFPGRFSGRQFSNSRSEMNVSTLELGDSALYLCASSLVQGAKNIQYFGAGTRLSVL.

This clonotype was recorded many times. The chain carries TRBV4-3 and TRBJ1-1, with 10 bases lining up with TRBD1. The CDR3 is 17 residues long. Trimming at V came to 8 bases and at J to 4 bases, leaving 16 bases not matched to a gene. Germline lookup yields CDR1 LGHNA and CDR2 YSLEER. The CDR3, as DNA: TGCGCCAGCTCCAGACAAGGGACAGGGGCCCCGGGCACTGAAGCTTTCTTT. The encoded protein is CASSRQGTGAPGTEAFF.

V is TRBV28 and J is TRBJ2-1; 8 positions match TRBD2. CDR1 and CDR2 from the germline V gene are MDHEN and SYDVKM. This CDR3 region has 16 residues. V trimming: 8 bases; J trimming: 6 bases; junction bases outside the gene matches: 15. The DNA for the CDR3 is TGTGCCAGCGATGCAGCGGGAGACCCGGTACGCAATGAGCAGTTCTTC. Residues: CASDAAGDPVRNEQFF.

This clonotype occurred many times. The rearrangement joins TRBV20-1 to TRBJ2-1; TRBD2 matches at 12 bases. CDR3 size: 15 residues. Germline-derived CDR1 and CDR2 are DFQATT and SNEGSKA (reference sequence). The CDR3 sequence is CSATKTSGSGNEQFF. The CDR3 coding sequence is TGCAGCGCCACGAAGACTAGCGGGAGTGGGAATGAGCAGTTCTTC.

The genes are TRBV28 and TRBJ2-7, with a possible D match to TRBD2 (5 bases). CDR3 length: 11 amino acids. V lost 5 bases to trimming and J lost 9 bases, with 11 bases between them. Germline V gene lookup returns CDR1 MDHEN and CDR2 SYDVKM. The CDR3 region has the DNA TGTGCCAGCAGTAAGAGCGGAGTGCAGTACTTC. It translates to CASSKSGVQYF.

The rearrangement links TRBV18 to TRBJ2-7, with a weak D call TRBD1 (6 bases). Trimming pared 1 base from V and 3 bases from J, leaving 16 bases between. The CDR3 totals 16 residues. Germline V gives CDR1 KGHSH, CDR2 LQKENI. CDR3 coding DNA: TGTGCCAGCTCACCACGTCAGGGGTCTGGACTCTACGAGCAGTACTTC. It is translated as CASSPRQGSGLYEQYF.

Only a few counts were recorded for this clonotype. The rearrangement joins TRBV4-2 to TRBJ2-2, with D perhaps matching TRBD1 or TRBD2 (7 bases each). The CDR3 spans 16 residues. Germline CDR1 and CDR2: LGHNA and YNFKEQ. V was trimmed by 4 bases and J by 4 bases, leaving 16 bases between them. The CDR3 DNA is TGTGCCAGCAGCCTTCAGGGGGGCGGGGGCACCGGGGAGCTGTTTTTT. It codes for CASSLQGGGGTGELFF.

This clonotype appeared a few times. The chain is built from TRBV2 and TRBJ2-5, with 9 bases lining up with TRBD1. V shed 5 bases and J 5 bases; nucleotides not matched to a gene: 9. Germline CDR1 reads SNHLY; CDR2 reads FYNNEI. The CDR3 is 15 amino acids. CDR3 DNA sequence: TGTGCCAGCAGTCAACAGGGACAGGGATCCGAGACCCAGTACTTC. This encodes CASSQQGQGSETQYF.